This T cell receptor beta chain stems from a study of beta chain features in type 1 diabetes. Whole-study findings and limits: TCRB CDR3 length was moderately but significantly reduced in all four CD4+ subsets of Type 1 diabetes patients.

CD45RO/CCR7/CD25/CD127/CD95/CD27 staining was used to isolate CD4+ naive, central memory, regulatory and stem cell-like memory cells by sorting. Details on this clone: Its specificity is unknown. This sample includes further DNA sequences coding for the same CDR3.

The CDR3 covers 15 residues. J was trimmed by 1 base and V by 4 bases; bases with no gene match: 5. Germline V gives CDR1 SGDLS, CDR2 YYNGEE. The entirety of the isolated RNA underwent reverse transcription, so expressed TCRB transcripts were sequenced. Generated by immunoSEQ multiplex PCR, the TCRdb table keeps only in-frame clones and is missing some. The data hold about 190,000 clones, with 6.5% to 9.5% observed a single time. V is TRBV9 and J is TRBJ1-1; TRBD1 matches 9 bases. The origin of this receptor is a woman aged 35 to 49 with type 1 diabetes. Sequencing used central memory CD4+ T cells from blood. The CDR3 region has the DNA TGTGCCAGCAGCCCCAGGACAGGGGCGAACACTGAAGCTTTCTTT. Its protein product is CASSPRTGANTEAFF.